This T cell receptor (beta chain) was sequenced during a study of blood T cell repertoires in COVID-19. In the study overall: Acute and convalescent COVID-19 specimens originated in the United States, Italy and Spain. PBMCs, B-cell-depleted T cells, or T cells provided the cDNA or gDNA that made up the material.

CDR3 size: 19 residues. V was shortened by 0 bases and J by 4 bases, with 22 bases between the two germline ends. Germline CDR1 LGHNT, CDR2 FRNRAP. In the authors' workflow: Amplifying reference gene primers gave estimates of nucleated cell counts. Method: immunoSEQ multiplex PCR; TCRdb's copy keeps in-frame clones and lacks some. D and trimming come from the DNA, and the V and J calls and clone size come from that table. The profile shows some 150,000 clones, approximately 80% of them singletons. The chain recombines TRBV12-5 with TRBJ1-5; the D gene is possibly TRBD1 (5 bases). The source of this sequence is a woman in her sixties or seventies with acute or convalescent COVID-19. The sequenced sample was peripheral blood. CDR3 region: CASGLVRSEGGVGNQPQHF. Written as DNA, the CDR3 is TGTGCTAGTGGTTTGGTACGGTCAGAGGGAGGGGTAGGGAATCAGCCCCAGCATTTT. The full variable domain, its missing parts supplied by reference TRBV12-5 and TRBJ1-5, is DARVTQTPRHKVTEMGQEVTMRCQPILGHNTVFWYRQTMMQGLELLAYFRNRAPLDDSGMPKDRFSAEMPDATLATLKIQPSEPRDSAVYFCASGLVRSEGGVGNQPQHFGDGTRLSIL.